What follows are 30 T cell receptor beta chains derived from one specimen sequenced in a study of T cell responses to AZD1222 COVID-19 vaccine. The method was immunoSEQ multiplex PCR; TCRdb's version includes in-frame clones alone and lacks a portion of them. The sample has 100,000 to 150,000 clones, 90% seen once. Specimen: peripheral blood, collected on day 0 of MenACWY control vaccination. These receptors were obtained from an adult in good health.

This clone was recorded only once. This sequence joins TRBV30 and TRBJ2-1; TRBD2 matches at 12 bases. Per the germline V gene, CDR1 is GTSNPN and CDR2 is SVGIG (reference sequence). The junction had 4 bases not matched to a gene; V was cut back by 4 bases and J by 6 bases. The CDR3 extends over 14 amino acids. CDR3 DNA sequence: TGTGCCTGGATCCGGACTAGCGGGGTCAATGAGCAGTTCTTC. This sequence encodes CAWIRTSGVNEQFF.

This CDR3 reads CASSSPPTPEEAFF. As DNA, the CDR3 is TGTGCCAGCAGCTCCCCCCCCACACCCGAGGAAGCTTTCTTT. The gene calls are TRBV21-1 and TRBJ1-1. TRBV21-1 is tagged as a pseudogene. The CDR3 is 14 residues long.

The chain joins TRBV18 to TRBJ2-5; maybe TRBD2 (7 bases). The CDR3 is 14 residues long. Germline V gives CDR1 KGHSH, CDR2 LQKENI. With 1 base removed from V and 5 bases from J, the gap between germline ends came to 11 bases. CDR3 loop: CASSPRGGQETQYF. The CDR3 DNA is TGTGCCAGCTCACCACGGGGGGGCCAGGAGACCCAGTACTTC.

This clone was recorded once. The chain combines TRBV12-3 or TRBV12-4 with TRBJ2-3; possible D gene TRBD2, 6 bases. The CDR3 is 13 amino acids. Trimming pared 3 bases from V and 7 bases from J, leaving 11 bases between. CDR3 residues: CASSLGGRNTQYF. The CDR3 coding sequence is TGTGCCAGCAGTTTGGGGGGACGGAATACGCAGTATTTT.

CDR3 region: CASRKSGVGNQPQHF. The CDR3 coding sequence is TGTGCCAGCAGAAAGTCAGGGGTGGGCAATCAGCCCCAGCATTTT. V gene TRBV28 combines with J gene TRBJ1-5; D perhaps matches TRBD1 (6 bases). The V end lost 6 bases, the J end lost 2 bases, and 14 bases lay between the germline ends. Germline V gene lookup returns CDR1 MDHEN and CDR2 SYDVKM. This CDR3 has 15 residues.

The rearrangement links TRBV6-5 to TRBJ2-2; possible D gene TRBD1, 6 bases. V was clipped by 6 bases and J by 6 bases, with 14 bases between them. The V gene's germline CDR1 is MNHEY and CDR2 SVGAGI. The CDR3 has 14 residues. The CDR3 DNA reads TGTGCCAGCAGCCCCGACAGGCCGTCCGGGGAGCTGTTTTTT. It yields the protein CASSPDRPSGELFF.

The chain carries TRBV15 and TRBJ2-3; 16 bases are shared with TRBD2. V trimming: 0 bases; J trimming: 6 bases; junction bases outside the gene matches: 12. This CDR3 contains 20 residues. Germline V CDR1 and CDR2: LNHNV, YYDKDF (reference sequence). CDR3 region: CATSRDPLGTSGGASDTQYF. In DNA, the CDR3 is TGTGCCACCAGCAGAGATCCATTAGGGACTAGCGGGGGGGCATCCGATACGCAGTATTTT.

This clone has only a few counts. The chain is built from TRBV19 and TRBJ2-3, with 8 bases identical to TRBD2. The ends lost 5 bases at V and 2 bases at J; junction bases unmatched: 3. This CDR3 region has 14 residues. Per germline, CDR1 LNHDA and CDR2 SQIVND (reference sequence). CDR3 sequence: CASSQRGNTDTQYF. The CDR3 nucleotides read TGTGCCAGTAGTCAGCGGGGGAACACAGATACGCAGTATTTT. Full variable domain (outside the CDR3, taken from reference TRBV19 and TRBJ2-3): DGGITQSPKYLFRKEGQNVTLSCEQNLNHDAMYWYRQDPGQGLRLIYYSQIVNDFQKGDIAEGYSVSREKKESFPLTVTSAQKNPTAFYLCASSQRGNTDTQYFGPGTRLTVL.

J is TRBJ1-1 and V is TRBV6-5; D not resolved. The CDR3 extends over 13 amino acids. Trimming removed 5 bases from V and 0 bases from J, with 7 bases in between. Germline CDR1 and CDR2: MNHEY and SVGAGI. CDR3 loop: CASSLDLNTEAFF. The CDR3 region has the DNA TGTGCCAGCAGTCTCGACTTGAACACTGAAGCTTTCTTT.

This chain links TRBV4-3 with TRBJ1-3, with D unclear. The CDR3 has 15 residues. Trimming cost V 1 base and J 4 bases, with 11 bases left between them. From germline, CDR1 is LGHNA and CDR2 YSLEER. The CDR3 protein is CASSQVLADGNTIYF. CDR3 DNA: TGCGCCAGCAGCCAAGTTCTGGCCGACGGAAACACCATATATTTT.

The chain joins TRBV28 to TRBJ2-5; tentative D call: TRBD1 (6 bases). V lost 10 bases and J lost 0, with 18 bases in between. CDR3 size: 15 residues. Per the germline V gene, CDR1 is MDHEN and CDR2 is SYDVKM. In nucleotides, the CDR3 is TGTGCCACCAAACGAGGGACACCGTACCAAGAGACCCAGTACTTC. It specifies CATKRGTPYQETQYF.

The V call is TRBV28, the J call TRBJ2-7, with D tentatively TRBD2 (6 bases). V dropped 6 bases and J dropped 4 bases, with 19 bases sitting between them. The CDR3 loop spans 15 amino acids. Germline V gene sequence: CDR1 MDHEN, CDR2 SYDVKM. This CDR3 is CASSPGGSAAYEQYF. The CDR3 region has the DNA TGTGCCAGCAGCCCCGGGGGTAGCGCGGCATACGAGCAGTACTTC.

The chain has TRBV19 and TRBJ1-2, with 9 bases matching TRBD1. The CDR3 contains 14 residues. Germline-derived CDR1 and CDR2 are LNHDA and SQIVND (reference sequence). The trim removed 6 bases at V and 6 bases at J, leaving 8 bases unmatched. In nucleotides, the CDR3 is TGTGCCAGTAGCCCGGGACAGGGTTCAAATGGCTACACCTTC. Residues: CASSPGQGSNGYTF. The whole variable domain, filled in from reference TRBV19 and TRBJ1-2, reads DGGITQSPKYLFRKEGQNVTLSCEQNLNHDAMYWYRQDPGQGLRLIYYSQIVNDFQKGDIAEGYSVSREKKESFPLTVTSAQKNPTAFYLCASSPGQGSNGYTFGSGTRLTVV.

The chain has TRBV28 and TRBJ1-5, with unresolved D. V gave up 5 bases and J gave up 2 bases, with 13 bases separating them. Germline V lookup: CDR1 MDHEN, CDR2 SYDVKM. The CDR3 is 15 amino acids. The chain's CDR3 is CASSGPSRGNQPQHF. The CDR3 region has the DNA TGTGCCAGCAGTGGGCCGAGTAGGGGCAATCAGCCCCAGCATTTT.

This chain joins TRBV14 and TRBJ2-5; 7 bases are shared with TRBD2. Germline-derived CDR1 and CDR2 are SGHDN and FVKESK. J gave up 5 bases and V 3 bases, and 12 bases lay outside the gene matches. CDR3 length equals 16 residues. Here the CDR3 DNA reads TGTGCCAGCAGCCAGATCGGTCGCGGGAGTGGGGAGACCCAGTACTTC. Protein product: CASSQIGRGSGETQYF.

The table lists this clone with a count of one. The rearrangement uses TRBV5-4 and TRBJ2-1, with 8 positions matching TRBD2. V trimming: 6 bases; J trimming: 9 bases; junction bases outside the gene matches: 11. The CDR3 totals 14 residues. Per the germline V gene, CDR1 is SGHNT and CDR2 is YYREEE (reference sequence). The CDR3 loop reads CASNLGLALGEQFF. The CDR3 DNA sequence: TGTGCCAGCAACCTTGGACTAGCACTTGGTGAGCAGTTCTTC.

The genes are TRBV27 and TRBJ1-4, with D maybe TRBD1 (5 bases). Deletions cut 1 base from V and 4 bases from J, with 13 bases between. The CDR3 extends over 16 amino acids. Per the germline V gene, CDR1 is MNHEY and CDR2 is SMNVEV (reference sequence). The CDR3 protein is CASSLYGLDINEKLFF. CDR3 coding DNA: TGTGCCAGCAGTTTATACGGACTGGACATTAATGAAAAACTGTTTTTT.

This chain connects TRBV9 to TRBJ1-4; D might be TRBD1 (5 bases). V shed 4 bases and J shed 8 bases, with 15 bases lying between them. The CDR3 is 14 residues long. Germline assignment: CDR1 SGDLS and CDR2 YYNGEE. The CDR3 DNA follows: TGTGCCAGCAGCCACGGGACGGACGGGGAAAAACTGTTTTTT. This encodes CASSHGTDGEKLFF.

V and J are TRBV21-1 and TRBJ2-3; the table assigns TRBD1, which was not confirmed against the DNA. TRBV21-1 is flagged as a pseudogene. The CDR3 spans 18 residues. CDR3 protein: CASSLKKCAGTGSDTQYF. Here the CDR3 DNA reads TGTGCCAGCAGCTTAAAAAAATGCGCCGGGACAGGGTCAGATACGCAGTATTTT.

The V call is TRBV11-3, the J call TRBJ2-5; the match to TRBD1 covers 11 bases. V dropped 5 bases and J dropped 3; count of bases not matched to a gene: 5. The CDR3 sequence is 15 residues long. Germline-derived CDR1 and CDR2 are SGHNT and YENEEA. For the CDR3, the DNA is TGTGCCAGCAGCGTTGGACAGGGGGCAAAAGAGACCCAGTACTTC. Translating it yields CASSVGQGAKETQYF.

The chain links TRBV4-2 to TRBJ2-3; D is ambiguous. V was cut by 4 bases and J by 2 bases, with 10 bases left in between. There are 14 residues in the CDR3. The V gene's germline CDR1 is LGHNA and CDR2 YNFKEQ. CDR3: CASSLGLDTDTQYF. CDR3 DNA sequence: TGTGCCAGCAGCCTAGGGCTAGACACAGATACGCAGTATTTT.

The chain joins TRBV14 to TRBJ2-5; 11 bases line up with TRBD2. Germline CDR1 and CDR2: SGHDN and FVKESK. This CDR3 spans 17 amino acids. The ends lost 3 bases at V and 1 base at J; junction bases unmatched: 7. CDR3 DNA sequence: TGTGCCAGCAGCCACCTTAGCGGGAGGGCCTTCCAAGAGACCCAGTACTTC. This sequence encodes CASSHLSGRAFQETQYF.

The rearrangement links TRBV18 to TRBJ2-1; TRBD2 might be the D (5 bases). Germline V lookup: CDR1 KGHSH, CDR2 LQKENI. Trimming pared 2 bases from V and 0 bases from J, leaving 8 bases between. The CDR3 length is 15 residues. CDR3 region: CASSPIGDSYNEQFF. The CDR3 DNA reads TGTGCCAGCTCACCAATCGGGGACTCCTACAATGAGCAGTTCTTC.

The chain has TRBV2 and TRBJ2-3; 12 bases align to TRBD2. The CDR3 sequence is 14 residues long. Germline CDR1 and CDR2: SNHLY and FYNNEI. Trimming cost V 6 bases and J 4 bases; bases outside gene matches: 2. CDR3 region: CASRWTSGADTQYF. The CDR3 DNA follows: TGTGCCAGCAGATGGACTAGCGGGGCAGATACGCAGTATTTT.

This chain uses TRBV7-7 with TRBJ2-3, with D uncertain. Trimming pared 2 bases from V and 4 bases from J, leaving 13 bases between. CDR1 is SSHAT and CDR2 is FNYEAQ in the germline V gene (reference sequence). CDR3 length equals 15 residues. Written as DNA, the CDR3 is TGTGCCAGCAGCTTAAGTCGTAGGGAAGCAGATACGCAGTATTTT. Amino acids: CASSLSRREADTQYF.

The count of this clone is one. CDR3 in DNA: TGTGCCAGCAGCTCCTACACCGGGGAGCTGTTTTTT. Amino acid sequence: CASSSYTGELFF. The rearrangement links TRBV11-3 to TRBJ2-2, with D unresolved. Trimming took off 4 bases at V and 3 bases at J, with 3 bases between the two ends. This CDR3 is built from 12 residues. The germline V gene has CDR1 SGHNT and CDR2 YENEEA.

This chain joins TRBV2 and TRBJ1-5; D possibly corresponds to TRBD1 (5 bases). The germline V and J ends were trimmed by 6 bases and 0 bases, with 9 bases remaining between them. There are 14 residues in the CDR3. The germline V gene encodes CDR1 SNHLY and CDR2 FYNNEI. The CDR3 nucleotides read TGTGCCAGCAGCATCACAGGTAGCAATCAGCCCCAGCATTTT. Translated: CASSITGSNQPQHF.

The J gene is TRBJ1-1, the V gene TRBV11-2; 11 bases are a match to TRBD1. The CDR3 runs to 15 residues. The germline V gene has CDR1 SGHAT and CDR2 FQNNGV. V lost 3 bases to trimming and J lost 5 bases; unmatched junction nucleotides: 5. Here the CDR3 reads CASSFPGQGVTEAFF. DNA of the CDR3: TGTGCCAGCAGCTTCCCGGGACAGGGGGTAACTGAAGCTTTCTTT.

This rearrangement joins TRBV6-2 or TRBV6-3 to TRBJ2-7; D unresolved. Trimming cost V 6 bases and J 1 base, with 22 bases left between them. The CDR3 runs to 17 residues. Germline assignment: CDR1 MNHEY and CDR2 SVGEGT. The CDR3 spells CASSPPLFDFESYEQYV. CDR3 nucleotide sequence: TGTGCCAGCAGCCCCCCCCTTTTTGACTTTGAATCCTACGAGCAGTACGTC.

Only a few counts were recorded for this clone. The chain employs TRBV5-6 and TRBJ1-5; 8 positions match TRBD1. The ends lost 1 base at V and 4 bases at J; junction bases unmatched: 4. There are 15 residues in the CDR3. CDR1 and CDR2 from the germline V gene are SGHDT and YYEEEE. The CDR3 protein is CASSLRTGFNQPQHF. As DNA, the CDR3 is TGTGCCAGCAGCTTGCGGACAGGGTTTAATCAGCCCCAGCATTTT.